These 8 T cell receptor beta chains were sequenced from one sample in a study of T-cell memory formation after mild COVID-19. Each CDR3 protein gets one entry after TCRdb re-called the 5' RACE reads with MiXCR. The sample includes about 430,000 distinct CDR3 sequences, 24% of them seen just once. The sequencing input was PBMCs or a T cell subset sorted from them (not recorded which). These receptors were obtained from an adult woman who had mild COVID-19 (a few samples of this study predate the infection). Cell type and time point are not known.

The chain is built from TRBV5-1 and TRBJ1-5, with 7 positions matching TRBD1. The trim removed 3 bases at V and 1 base at J, leaving 10 bases unmatched. There are 17 residues in the CDR3. Germline CDR1 and CDR2: SGHRS and YFSETQ. CDR3 in DNA: TGCGCCAGCAGCTGGGGGGACAGTCATGGAAGCAATCAGCCCCAGCATTTT. Protein product: CASSWGDSHGSNQPQHF.

The chain recombines TRBV12-3 or TRBV12-4 with TRBJ2-3; weak D call: TRBD2 (7 bases). CDR3 length equals 15 residues. The germline V and J ends were trimmed by 1 base and 8 bases, with 16 bases remaining between them. CDR3 nucleotide sequence: TGTGCCAGCAGTTTAGAGGGGGGGGGCGAAGGTACGCAGTATTTT. Its protein is CASSLEGGGEGTQYF.

The chain uses TRBV5-5 and TRBJ1-1; D ambiguous. V dropped 4 bases and J dropped 1 base, with 20 bases sitting between them. Germline V gives CDR1 SGHKS, CDR2 YYEKEE (reference sequence). The CDR3 sequence is 17 residues long. CDR3 DNA: TGTGCCAGCAGCCCAAGACATCTTACTATTTCGAACACTGAAGCTTTCTTT. This codes for CASSPRHLTISNTEAFF.

This clonotype has more than one count but fewer than ten. The chain joins TRBV5-1 to TRBJ2-2; unclear D gene. The CDR3 spans 13 residues. Trimming removed 5 bases from V and 0 bases from J, with 5 bases in between. Germline CDR1 is SGHRS and CDR2 is YFSETQ. The CDR3 reads CASRDSNTGELFF. The CDR3 region has the DNA TGCGCCAGCAGGGATTCGAACACCGGGGAGCTGTTTTTT. The variable domain in full, completed from reference TRBV5-1 and TRBJ2-2, reads KAGVTQTPRYLIKTRGQQVTLSCSPISGHRSVSWYQQTPGQGLQFLFEYFSETQRNKGNFPGRFSGRQFSNSRSEMNVSTLELGDSALYLCASRDSNTGELFFGEGSRLTVL.

This chain connects TRBV11-1 to TRBJ2-7; no definite D call. This CDR3 contains 15 residues. Germline loops: CDR1 SGHAT, CDR2 FQDESV (reference sequence). V shed 0 bases and J shed 0 bases, with 9 bases lying between them. The CDR3 is CASSLASPSSYEQYF. CDR3 bases: TGTGCCAGCAGCTTAGCTAGCCCTAGCTCCTACGAGCAGTACTTC. The full variable domain, completed using reference TRBV11-1 and TRBJ2-7, is EAEVAQSPRYKITEKSQAVAFWCDPISGHATLYWYRQILGQGPELLVQFQDESVVDDSQLPKDRFSAERLKGVDSTLKIQPAELGDSAMYLCASSLASPSSYEQYFGPGTRLTVT.

V is TRBV11-1 and J is TRBJ2-3, with 8 bases identical to TRBD2. The V gene's germline CDR1 is SGHAT and CDR2 FQDESV (reference sequence). V was pared by 5 bases and J by 5 bases, with 9 bases of the junction left unmatched. This CDR3 has 15 residues. The CDR3 DNA reads as TGTGCCAGCAGCCACCGGGAGGGCCTTCAAGATACGCAGTATTTT. It codes for CASSHREGLQDTQYF.

This clonotype was counted only a few times. This rearrangement joins TRBV7-2 to TRBJ2-5, with TRBD2 as a possible D gene (5 bases). Trimming took 7 bases from V and 1 from J, leaving 13 bases between them. CDR1 SGHTA and CDR2 FQGNSA come from the germline V gene. This CDR3 comprises 14 residues. CDR3 sequence reads: CASNRGSGQETQYF. The CDR3 DNA reads as TGTGCCAGCAACCGTGGAAGCGGCCAAGAGACCCAGTACTTC.

The chain combines TRBV7-2 with TRBJ1-3, with TRBD1 as a possible D gene (5 bases). Germline CDR1 and CDR2: SGHTA and FQGNSA. The CDR3 totals 13 residues. Trimming took off 5 bases at V and 8 bases at J, with 13 bases between the two ends. The CDR3 reads CASSLGWGDTIYF. The CDR3 DNA reads TGTGCCAGCAGCCTCGGATGGGGGGACACCATATATTTT.